This TCR beta chain was documented in a study of T cells in Graves' hyperthyroidism and ophthalmopathy. The study, taken as a whole, reports: Ophthalmopathy was predicted by the model a median of approximately 6 months ahead of onset.

Amplification of TCR beta CDR3 regions used RNA as the template. A first-round RT-PCR of the TCR CDR3 used the HTBI primer set. TCRdb passed the multiplex PCR reads through MiXCR, listing each CDR3 protein once. Among about 350,000 distinct CDR3 sequences listed, around a sixth were seen once. In its sample, this clonotype was seen many times. The antigen is unknown. V gave up 1 base and J gave up 3 bases; unmatched junction bases: 6. The CDR3 extends over 16 amino acids. Germline loops: CDR1 LGHNA, CDR2 YSLEER. Each diagnosis was grounded in clinical symptoms, serum thyroxine and TRAb, thyroid ultrasound, and orbital computed tomography.

The chain is built from TRBV4-3 and TRBJ2-7, with 10 bases aligning to TRBD2. The TCR sequence derives from a woman in her thirties or forties with Graves' ophthalmopathy. The sample consisted of blood. CDR3 sequence reads: CASSQAGTSDYYEQYF. CDR3 DNA sequence: TGCGCCAGCAGCCAAGCCGGGACTAGCGACTACTACGAGCAGTACTTC.